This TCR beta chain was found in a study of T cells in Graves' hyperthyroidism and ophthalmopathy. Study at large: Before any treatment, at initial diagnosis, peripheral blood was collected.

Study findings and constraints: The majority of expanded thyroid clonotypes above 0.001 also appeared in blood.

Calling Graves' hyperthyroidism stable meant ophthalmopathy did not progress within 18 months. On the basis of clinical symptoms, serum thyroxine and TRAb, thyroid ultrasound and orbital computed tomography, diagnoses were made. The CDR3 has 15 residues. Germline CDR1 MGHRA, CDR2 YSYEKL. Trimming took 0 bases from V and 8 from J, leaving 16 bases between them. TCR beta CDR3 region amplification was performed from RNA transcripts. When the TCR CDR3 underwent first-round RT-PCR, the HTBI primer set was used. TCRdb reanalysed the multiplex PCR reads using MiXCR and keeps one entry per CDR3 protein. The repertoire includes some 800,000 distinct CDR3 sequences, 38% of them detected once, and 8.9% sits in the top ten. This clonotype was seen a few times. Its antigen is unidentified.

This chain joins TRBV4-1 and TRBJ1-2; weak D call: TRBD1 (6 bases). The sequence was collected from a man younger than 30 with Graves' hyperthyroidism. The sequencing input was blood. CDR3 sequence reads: CASSQDTGSGLGYTF. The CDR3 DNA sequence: TGCGCCAGCAGCCAAGACACAGGGTCGGGCTTGGGCTACACCTTC.